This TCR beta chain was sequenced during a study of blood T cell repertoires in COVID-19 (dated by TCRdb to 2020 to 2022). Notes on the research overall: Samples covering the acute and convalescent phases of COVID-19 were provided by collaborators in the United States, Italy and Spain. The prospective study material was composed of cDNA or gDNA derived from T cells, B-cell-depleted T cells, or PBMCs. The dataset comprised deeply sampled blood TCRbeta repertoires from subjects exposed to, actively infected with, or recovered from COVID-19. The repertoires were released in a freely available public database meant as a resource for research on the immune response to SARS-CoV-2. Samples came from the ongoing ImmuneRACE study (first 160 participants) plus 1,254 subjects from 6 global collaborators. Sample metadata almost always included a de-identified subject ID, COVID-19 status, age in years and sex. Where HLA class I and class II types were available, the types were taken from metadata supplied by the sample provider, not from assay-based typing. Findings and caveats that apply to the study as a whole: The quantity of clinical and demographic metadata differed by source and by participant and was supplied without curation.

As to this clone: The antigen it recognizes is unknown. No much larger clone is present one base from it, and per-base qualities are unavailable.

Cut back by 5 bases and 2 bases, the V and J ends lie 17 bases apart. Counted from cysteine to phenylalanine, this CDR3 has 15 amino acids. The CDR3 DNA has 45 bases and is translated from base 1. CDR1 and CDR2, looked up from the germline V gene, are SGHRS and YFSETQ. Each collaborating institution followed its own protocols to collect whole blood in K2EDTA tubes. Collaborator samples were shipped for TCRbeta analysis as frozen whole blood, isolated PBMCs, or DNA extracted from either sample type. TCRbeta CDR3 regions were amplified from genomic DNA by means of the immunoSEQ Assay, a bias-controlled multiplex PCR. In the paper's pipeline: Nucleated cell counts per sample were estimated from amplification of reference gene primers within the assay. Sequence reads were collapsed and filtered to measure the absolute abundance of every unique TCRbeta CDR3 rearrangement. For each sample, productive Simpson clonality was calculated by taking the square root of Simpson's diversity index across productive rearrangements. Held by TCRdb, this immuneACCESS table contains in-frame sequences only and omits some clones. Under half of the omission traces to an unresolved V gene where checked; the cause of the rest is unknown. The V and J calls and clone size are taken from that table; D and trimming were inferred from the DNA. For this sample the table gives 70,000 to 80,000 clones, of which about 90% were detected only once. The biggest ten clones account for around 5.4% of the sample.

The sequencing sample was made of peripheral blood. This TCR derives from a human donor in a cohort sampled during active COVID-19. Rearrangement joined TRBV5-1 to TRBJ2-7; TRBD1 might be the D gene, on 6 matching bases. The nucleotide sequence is TGCGCCAGCAGTACAGTAGCTGGGACAACCTACGAGCAGTACTTC. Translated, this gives CASSTVAGTTYEQYF.